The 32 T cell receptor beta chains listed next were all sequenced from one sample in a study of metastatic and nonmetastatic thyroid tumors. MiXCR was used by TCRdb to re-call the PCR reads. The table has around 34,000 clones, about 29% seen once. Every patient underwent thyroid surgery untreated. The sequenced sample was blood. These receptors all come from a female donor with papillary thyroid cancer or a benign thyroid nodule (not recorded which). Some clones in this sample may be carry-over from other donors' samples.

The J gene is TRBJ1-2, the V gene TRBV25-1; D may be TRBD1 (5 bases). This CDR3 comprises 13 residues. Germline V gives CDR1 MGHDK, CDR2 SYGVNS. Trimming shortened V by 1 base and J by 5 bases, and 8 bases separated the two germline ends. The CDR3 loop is CASSESGWYGYTF. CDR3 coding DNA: TGTGCCAGCAGTGAATCAGGGTGGTATGGCTACACCTTC.

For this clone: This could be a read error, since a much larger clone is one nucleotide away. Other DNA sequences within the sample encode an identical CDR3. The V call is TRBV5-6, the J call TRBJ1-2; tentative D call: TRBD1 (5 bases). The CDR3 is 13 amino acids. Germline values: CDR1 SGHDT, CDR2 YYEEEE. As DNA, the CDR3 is TGTGCCAGCAGCTCGGACAACAACTACGGCTACACCTTC. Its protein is CASSSDNNYGYTF.

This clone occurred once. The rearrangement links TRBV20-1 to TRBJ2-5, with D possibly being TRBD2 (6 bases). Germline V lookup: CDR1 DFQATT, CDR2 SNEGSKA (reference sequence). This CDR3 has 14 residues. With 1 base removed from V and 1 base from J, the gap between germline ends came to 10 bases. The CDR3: CSARAWGLQETQYF. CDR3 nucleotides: TGCAGTGCTAGAGCGTGGGGACTCCAAGAGACCCAGTACTTC.

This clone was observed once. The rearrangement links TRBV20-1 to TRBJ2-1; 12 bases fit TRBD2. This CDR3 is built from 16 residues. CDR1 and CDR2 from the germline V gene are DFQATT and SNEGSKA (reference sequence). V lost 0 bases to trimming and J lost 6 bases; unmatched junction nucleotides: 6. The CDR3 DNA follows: TGCAGTGCTAGAGACCCCCGGACTAGCGGGATCAATGAGCAGTTCTTC. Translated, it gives CSARDPRTSGINEQFF.

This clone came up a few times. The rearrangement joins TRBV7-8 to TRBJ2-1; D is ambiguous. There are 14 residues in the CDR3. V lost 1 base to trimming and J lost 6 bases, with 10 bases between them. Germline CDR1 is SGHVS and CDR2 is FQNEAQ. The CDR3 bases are TGTGCCAGCAGCTTAGTCCAGTGGGGCAATGAGCAGTTCTTC. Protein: CASSLVQWGNEQFF.

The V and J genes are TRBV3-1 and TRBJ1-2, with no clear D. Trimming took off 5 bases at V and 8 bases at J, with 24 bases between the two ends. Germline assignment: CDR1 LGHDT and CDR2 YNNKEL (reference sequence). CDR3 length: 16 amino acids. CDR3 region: CASSYDVRHSIGGYTF. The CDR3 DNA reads TGTGCCAGCAGCTACGATGTGAGACATTCCATAGGCGGCTACACCTTC.

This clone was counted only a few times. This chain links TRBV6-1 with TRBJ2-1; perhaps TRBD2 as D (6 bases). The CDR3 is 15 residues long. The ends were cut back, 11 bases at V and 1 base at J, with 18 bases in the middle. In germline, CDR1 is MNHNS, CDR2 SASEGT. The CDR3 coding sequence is TGTGCCGTTCTGGGGGACTTAAGGTCCTACAATGAGCAGTTCTTC. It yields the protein CAVLGDLRSYNEQFF.

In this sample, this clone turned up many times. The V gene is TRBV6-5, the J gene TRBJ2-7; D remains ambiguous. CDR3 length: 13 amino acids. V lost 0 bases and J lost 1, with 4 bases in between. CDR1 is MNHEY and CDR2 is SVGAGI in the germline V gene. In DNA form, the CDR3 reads TGTGCCAGCAGTTACTCCGGATCCTACGAGCAGTACTTC. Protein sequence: CASSYSGSYEQYF.

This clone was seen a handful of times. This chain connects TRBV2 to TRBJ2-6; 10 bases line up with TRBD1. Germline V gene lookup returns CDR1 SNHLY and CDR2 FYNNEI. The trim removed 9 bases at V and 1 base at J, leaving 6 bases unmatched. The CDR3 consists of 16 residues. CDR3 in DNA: TGTGCCAGGGGGGGACAGGGGTCTTCTGGGGCCAACGTCCTGACTTTC. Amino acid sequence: CARGGQGSSGANVLTF.

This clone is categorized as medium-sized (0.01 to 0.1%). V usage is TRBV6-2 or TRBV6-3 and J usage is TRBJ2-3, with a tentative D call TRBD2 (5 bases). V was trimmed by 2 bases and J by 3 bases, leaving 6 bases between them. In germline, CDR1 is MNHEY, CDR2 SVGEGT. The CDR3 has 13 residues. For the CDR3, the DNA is TGTGCCAGCAGTTACGGGGAGACAGATACGCAGTATTTT. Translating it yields CASSYGETDTQYF.

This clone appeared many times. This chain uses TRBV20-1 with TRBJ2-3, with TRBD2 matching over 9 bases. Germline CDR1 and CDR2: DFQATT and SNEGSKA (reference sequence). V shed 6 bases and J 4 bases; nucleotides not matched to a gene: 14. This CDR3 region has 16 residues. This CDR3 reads CSATATWSGGSDTQYF. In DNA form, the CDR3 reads TGCAGTGCAACAGCAACCTGGAGCGGGGGGTCAGATACGCAGTATTTT.

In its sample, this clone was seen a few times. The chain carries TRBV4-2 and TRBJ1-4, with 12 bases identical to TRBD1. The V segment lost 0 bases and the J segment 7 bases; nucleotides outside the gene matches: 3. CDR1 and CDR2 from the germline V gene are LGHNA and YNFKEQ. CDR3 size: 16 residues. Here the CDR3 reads CASSQDRGQGAEKLFF. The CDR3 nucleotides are TGTGCCAGCAGCCAAGATCGGGGACAGGGGGCTGAAAAACTGTTTTTT.

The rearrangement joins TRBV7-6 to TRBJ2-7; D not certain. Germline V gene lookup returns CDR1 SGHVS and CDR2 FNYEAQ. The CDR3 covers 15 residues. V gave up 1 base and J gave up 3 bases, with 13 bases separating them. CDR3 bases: TGTGCCAGCAGCTTAGTTTCGGGTCAGGACTACGAGCAGTACTTC. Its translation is CASSLVSGQDYEQYF.

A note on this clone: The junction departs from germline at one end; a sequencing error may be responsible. The chain's CDR3 is CASSQDGTGRSSEQYF. In DNA, the CDR3 is TGTGCGAGCAGCCAAGACGGGACGGGGCGCTCCTCCGAGCAGTACTTC. This chain uses TRBV4-2 with TRBJ2-7; either TRBD1 or TRBD2 may fit D (5 bases each). This CDR3 spans 16 amino acids. Germline values: CDR1 LGHNA, CDR2 YNFKEQ.

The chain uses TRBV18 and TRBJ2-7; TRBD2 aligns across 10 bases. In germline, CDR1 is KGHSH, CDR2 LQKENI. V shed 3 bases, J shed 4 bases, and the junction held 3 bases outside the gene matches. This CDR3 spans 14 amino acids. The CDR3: CASSPTSGTYEQYF. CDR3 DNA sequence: TGTGCCAGCTCACCTACTAGCGGGACGTACGAGCAGTACTTC.

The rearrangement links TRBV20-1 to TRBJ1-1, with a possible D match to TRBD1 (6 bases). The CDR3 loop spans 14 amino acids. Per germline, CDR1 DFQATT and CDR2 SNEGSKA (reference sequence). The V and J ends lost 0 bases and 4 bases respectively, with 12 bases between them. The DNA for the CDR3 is TGCAGTGCTAGAGAGGGGGGCTGGGGCACTGAAGCTTTCTTT. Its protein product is CSAREGGWGTEAFF.

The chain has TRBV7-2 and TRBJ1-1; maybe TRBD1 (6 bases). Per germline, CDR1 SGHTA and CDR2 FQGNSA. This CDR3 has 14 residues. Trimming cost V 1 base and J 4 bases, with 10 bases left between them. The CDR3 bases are TGTGCCAGCAGCTTAGACAGGGCTCCCACTGAAGCTTTCTTT. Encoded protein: CASSLDRAPTEAFF.

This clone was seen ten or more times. CDR3 in DNA: TGTGCCAGCTCCGGGACAGGGAATCAGCCCCAGCATTTT. Translating gives CASSGTGNQPQHF. The chain couples TRBV2 to TRBJ1-5, with 9 nucleotides matching TRBD1. The V and J ends lost 8 bases and 4 bases, in that order; junction bases with no gene match: 3. The CDR3 is 13 amino acids. CDR1 SNHLY and CDR2 FYNNEI come from the germline V gene.

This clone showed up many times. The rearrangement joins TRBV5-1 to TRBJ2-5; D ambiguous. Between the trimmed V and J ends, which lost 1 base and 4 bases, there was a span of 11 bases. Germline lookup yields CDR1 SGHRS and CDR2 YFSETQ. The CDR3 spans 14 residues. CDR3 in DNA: TGCGCCAGCAGCTTGAGCCATCACAGAGAGACCCAGTACTTC. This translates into CASSLSHHRETQYF.

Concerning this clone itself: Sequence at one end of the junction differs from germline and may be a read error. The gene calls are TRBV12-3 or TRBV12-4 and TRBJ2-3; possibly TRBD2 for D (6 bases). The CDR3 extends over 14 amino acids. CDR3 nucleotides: TGTGCCACCCATTGGGGGGTAGCAGTAGATACACAGTATTTT. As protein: CATHWGVAVDTQYF.

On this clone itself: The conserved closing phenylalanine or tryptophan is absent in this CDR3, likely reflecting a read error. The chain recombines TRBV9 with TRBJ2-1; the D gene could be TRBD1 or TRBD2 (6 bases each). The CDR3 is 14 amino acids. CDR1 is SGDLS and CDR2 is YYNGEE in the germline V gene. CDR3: CAISVRGVGNEQFI. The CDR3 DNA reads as TGTGCCATCAGCGTAAGGGGGGTGGGAAATGAGCAGTTCATC.

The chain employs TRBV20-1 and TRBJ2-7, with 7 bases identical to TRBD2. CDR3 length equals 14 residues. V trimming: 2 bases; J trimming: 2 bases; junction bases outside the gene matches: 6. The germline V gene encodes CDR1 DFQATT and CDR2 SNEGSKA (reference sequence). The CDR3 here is CSARWKRDAYEQYF. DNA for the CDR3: TGCAGTGCTAGATGGAAGCGGGACGCCTACGAGCAGTACTTC.

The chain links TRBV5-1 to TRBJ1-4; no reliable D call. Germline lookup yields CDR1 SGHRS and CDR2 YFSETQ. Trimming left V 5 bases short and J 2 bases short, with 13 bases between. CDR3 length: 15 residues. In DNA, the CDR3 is TGCGCCAGCAGACCCCGGACGGCTACTAATGAAAAACTGTTTTTT. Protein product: CASRPRTATNEKLFF.

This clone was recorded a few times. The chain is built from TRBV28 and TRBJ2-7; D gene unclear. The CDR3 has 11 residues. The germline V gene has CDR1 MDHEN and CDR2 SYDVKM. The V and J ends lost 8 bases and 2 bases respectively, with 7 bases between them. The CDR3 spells CASVSPYEQYF. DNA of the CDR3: TGTGCCAGCGTCAGCCCCTACGAGCAGTACTTC.

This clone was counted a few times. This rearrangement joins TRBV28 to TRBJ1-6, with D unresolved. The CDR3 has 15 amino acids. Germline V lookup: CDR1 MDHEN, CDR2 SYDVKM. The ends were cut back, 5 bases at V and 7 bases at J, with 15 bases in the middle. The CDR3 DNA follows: TGTGCCAGCAGTCAACAGACGATCCAGAATTCACCCCTCCACTTT. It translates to CASSQQTIQNSPLHF. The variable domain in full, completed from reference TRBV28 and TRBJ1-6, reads DVKVTQSSRYLVKRTGEKVFLECVQDMDHENMFWYRQDPGLGLRLIYFSYDVKMKEKGDIPEGYSVSREKKERFSLILESASTNQTSMYLCASSQQTIQNSPLHFGNGTRLTVT.

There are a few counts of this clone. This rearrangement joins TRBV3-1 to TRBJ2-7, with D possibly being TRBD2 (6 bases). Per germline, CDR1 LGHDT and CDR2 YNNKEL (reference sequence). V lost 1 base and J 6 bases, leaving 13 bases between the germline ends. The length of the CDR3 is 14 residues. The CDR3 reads CASSQVSGETEQYF. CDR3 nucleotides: TGTGCCAGCAGCCAAGTTTCGGGGGAAACCGAGCAGTACTTC.

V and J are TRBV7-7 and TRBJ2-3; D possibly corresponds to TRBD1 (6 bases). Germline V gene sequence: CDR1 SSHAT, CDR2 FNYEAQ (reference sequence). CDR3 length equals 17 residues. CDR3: CAGSLAPTGLGTDTQYF. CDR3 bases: TGTGCTGGCAGCTTAGCACCAACAGGGTTGGGGACAGATACGCAGTATTTT.

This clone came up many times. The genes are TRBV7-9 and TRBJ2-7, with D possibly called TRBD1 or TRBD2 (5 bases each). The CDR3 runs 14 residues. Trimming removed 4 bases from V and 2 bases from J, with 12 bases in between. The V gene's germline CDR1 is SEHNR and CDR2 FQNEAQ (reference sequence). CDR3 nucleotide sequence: TGTGCCAGCAGCTCACCGGGACGGACCTACGAGCAGTACTTC. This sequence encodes CASSSPGRTYEQYF.

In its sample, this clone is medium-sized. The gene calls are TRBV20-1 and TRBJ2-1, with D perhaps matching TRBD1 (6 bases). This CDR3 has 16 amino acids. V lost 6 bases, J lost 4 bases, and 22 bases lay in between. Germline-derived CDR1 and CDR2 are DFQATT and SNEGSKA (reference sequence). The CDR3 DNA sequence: TGCAGTGCCCCTGTTCCGGAGACAGGCGATTACAATGAGCAGTTCTTC. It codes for CSAPVPETGDYNEQFF.

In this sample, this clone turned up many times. CDR3 coding DNA: TGTGCCAGCAGTGCGGGACAGGACACCGGGGAGCTGTTTTTT. As protein: CASSAGQDTGELFF. This sequence joins TRBV6-4 and TRBJ2-2; 8 positions agree with TRBD1. CDR3 length: 14 residues. V lost 4 bases, J lost 3 bases, and 1 base stayed unmatched. The germline V gene has CDR1 MRHNA and CDR2 SNTAGT.

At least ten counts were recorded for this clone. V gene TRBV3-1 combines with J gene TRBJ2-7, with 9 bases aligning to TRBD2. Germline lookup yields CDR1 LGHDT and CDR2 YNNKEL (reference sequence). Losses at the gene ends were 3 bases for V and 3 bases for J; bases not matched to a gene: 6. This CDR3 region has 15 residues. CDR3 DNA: TGTGCCAGCAGCCATGCCGGGACTAGCTTCTACGAGCAGTACTTC. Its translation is CASSHAGTSFYEQYF.

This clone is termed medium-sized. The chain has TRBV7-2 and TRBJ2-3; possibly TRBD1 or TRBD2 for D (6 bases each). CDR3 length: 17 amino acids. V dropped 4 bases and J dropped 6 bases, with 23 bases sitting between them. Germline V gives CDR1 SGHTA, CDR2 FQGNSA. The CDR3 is CASSYRGDFFRTDTQYF. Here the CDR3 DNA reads TGTGCCAGCAGCTATAGGGGGGACTTTTTCCGGACCGATACGCAGTATTTT.